This entry lists 5 T cell receptor beta chains sequenced from one sample in a study of regulatory T cells in long-lasting Graves disease. Time point noted: newly diagnosed GD, antithyroid drugs for less than 3 months. Extracted PBMC RNA gave rise to the TCR library. Assembly of TCR beta libraries relied on iRepertoire HTBI primers together with Arm-PCR of CDR3 regions. TCRdb processed the multiplex PCR reads anew with MiXCR; each CDR3 protein has one entry. Among roughly 420,000 distinct CDR3 sequences listed, about 16% were seen once. These same data were also listed under a study on T cells in Graves' hyperthyroidism and ophthalmopathy.

This specimen was peripheral blood mononuclear cells (PBMCs), taken at new diagnosis, from a patient treated with antithyroid drugs. Receptors originate from a woman in her 30s with Graves disease.

Concerning this clonotype itself: This sequence may be a read error, since a much larger clone differs from it by one base. This chain links TRBV5-5 with TRBJ2-1; possible D gene TRBD2, 5 bases. The CDR3 has 15 residues. Germline CDR1 SGHKS, CDR2 YYEKEE (reference sequence). V gave up 3 bases and J gave up 10 bases, with 20 bases separating them. Here the CDR3 reads CASSSRSGSSYEQFF. In nucleotides, the CDR3 is TGTGCCAGCAGCTCCCGATCGGGGAGCTCCTACGAGCAGTTCTTC.

The chain carries TRBV5-5 and TRBJ2-1; 9 nucleotides agree with TRBD2. V trimming: 1 base; J trimming: 2 bases; junction bases outside the gene matches: 10. CDR3 size: 18 residues. Germline V lookup: CDR1 SGHKS, CDR2 YYEKEE (reference sequence). The CDR3 here is CASSLTVSSGITYNEQFF. Here the CDR3 DNA reads TGTGCCAGCAGCTTGACTGTCTCTAGCGGGATTACCTACAATGAGCAGTTCTTC.

There are a few counts of this clonotype. This rearrangement joins TRBV6-5 to TRBJ2-7, with D uncertain. CDR3 length: 13 residues. From germline, CDR1 is MNHEY and CDR2 SVGAGI. Trimming stripped 0 bases from V and 8 bases from J, with 11 bases between. This chain's CDR3 is CASSYSSETKQYF. The CDR3 region has the DNA TGTGCCAGCAGTTACTCGTCCGAGACCAAGCAGTACTTC.

This clonotype was picked up many times. V is TRBV7-8 and J is TRBJ2-1; the D gene is possibly TRBD2 (6 bases). This CDR3 has 18 amino acids. CDR1 is SGHVS and CDR2 is FQNEAQ in the germline V gene. V was trimmed by 1 base and J by 8 bases, leaving 24 bases between them. CDR3 sequence (DNA): TGTGCCAGCAGCTTAGGCACCCTAGCGTCACGGGGTGGGTATGAGCAGTTCTTC. It is translated as CASSLGTLASRGGYEQFF.

The chain combines TRBV7-9 with TRBJ2-3; D might be TRBD1 (5 bases). The germline V and J ends were trimmed by 0 bases and 0 bases, with 7 bases remaining between them. CDR1 and CDR2 from the germline V gene are SEHNR and FQNEAQ (reference sequence). The CDR3 runs 15 residues. CDR3 residues: CASSLADSSTDTQYF. In DNA, the CDR3 is TGTGCCAGCAGCTTAGCTGACAGTAGCACAGATACGCAGTATTTT.